The T cell receptor beta chain described here comes from a study of cytotoxic CD8 clonotypes in ibrutinib-treated CLL. On this clone: What it binds is unknown.

The CDR3 has 15 residues. Trimming stripped 6 bases from V and 3 bases from J, with 17 bases between. Per the germline V gene, CDR1 is KGHSH and CDR2 is LQKENI. Genomic DNA for TCR beta libraries, approximately 2 micrograms, came from cryopreserved PBMCs. Libraries were prepared by immunoSEQ multiplex PCR; TCRdb keeps only in-frame clonotypes and omits some of them. The data show over 40,000 clones, roughly 85% seen once. Study observations and caveats: Whereas clonality rose at ibrutinib response, it declined toward baseline at progression. Clonality correlated strongly with circulating CD8+ T cells and exceeded age-matched healthy donors at baseline.

This sample comprised PBMCs, obtained after 24 months of ibrutinib treatment. The J gene is TRBJ1-2, the V gene TRBV18, with D possibly TRBD1 on 5 matching bases. This clonotype was obtained from a human donor with chronic lymphocytic leukemia. The CDR3 DNA is TGTGCCAGCTCCCCCCTAGGGGAGGATTACTATGGCTACACCTTC. Protein sequence: CASSPLGEDYYGYTF.